This TCR beta chain was sequenced for a study of blood T cells in healthy people across ages. Whole-study findings and limits: Per million T cells, TCR beta diversity dropped about linearly as age rose.

There are a few counts of this clonotype. Antigen specificity is unknown. Together with a sample-barcoded 5' primer, a J-beta primer mix was included in a second PCR lasting 7 to 11 cycles. In TCRdb, the 5' RACE reads were re-called with MiXCR into one record per CDR3 protein. The repertoire holds roughly 1,000,000 distinct CDR3 sequences, with around 25% as singletons. The data also belong to a second study, concerning T cells of mothers and their children. That work contributes: Compared with unrelated pairs, related mother-child pairs had slightly higher, non-significant overlap.

The sequenced sample consisted of blood. This receptor was obtained from a girl aged 2 to 9 in good health.

CDR3 protein: CASSSYGRNIQYF. CDR3 in DNA: TGTGCCAGCAGTAGTTATGGACGGAACATTCAGTACTTC. The gene calls are TRBV28 and TRBJ2-4; D remains unclear. Germline CDR1 MDHEN, CDR2 SYDVKM. Between the trimmed V and J ends, which lost 5 bases and 7 bases, there was a span of 12 bases. The CDR3 spans 13 residues.